This T cell receptor (beta chain) is from a study of T cells in Graves' hyperthyroidism and ophthalmopathy (dated by TCRdb to the late 2010s). Regarding the research as a whole: Peripheral blood was collected at initial diagnosis, before any treatment. A discovery cohort of approximately 100 patients, fewer than 50 with Graves' ophthalmopathy and 55 to 60 with stable Graves' hyperthyroidism, was used to find distinguishing TCR V-J signatures. Prospective prediction of ophthalmopathy was tested in an independent validation cohort consisting of 18 to 20 hyperthyroidism patients and some 17 patients who later progressed to ophthalmopathy. The 80 to 100 discovery patients were randomly divided into training and test sets at a 7:3 ratio. In about six Graves' hyperthyroidism patients, the study also compared T-cell repertoires from thyroid tissue with T-cell repertoires from blood. After blood sampling, hyperthyroidism patients were treated with methimazole at a starting dose of 30 mg daily, and ophthalmopathy patients were treated with high-dose intravenous methylprednisolone. TCR Vbeta CDR3 sequencing of 135 peripheral blood samples (approximately 44 ophthalmopathy, 75 to 80 hyperthyroidism and roughly 17 progressor patients) is reported in the paper.

What the work shows at the level of the full study, not this receptor alone: Sample size was not statistically predetermined, and investigators were not blinded to group allocation. A model built on a 13 V-J signature distinguished ophthalmopathy from stable hyperthyroidism, reaching 87.88% sensitivity and about 81% specificity in cross-validation and 80%/75% in testing. Most expanded thyroid clonotypes (frequency above 0.001) were also detected in blood, a finding suggesting that blood repertoires may reflect thyroid immune responses. In validation, progression to ophthalmopathy was predicted by the model with 70.59% sensitivity and 72% to 80% specificity, a median of roughly six months before onset.

Ophthalmopathy patients had moderately to severely active disease, Clinical Activity Score of at least 3, NOSPECS grade of at least 4, and duration under 3 months. Any patient with an uncontrolled infection, another autoimmune disease, pregnancy or lactation was excluded. Diagnoses were established on the basis of clinical symptoms, serum thyroxine and TRAb, thyroid ultrasound, and orbital computed tomography. PBMCs were isolated from 10 ml of fresh peripheral blood by Ficoll-Paque density gradient centrifugation. Trizol reagent was used to extract total RNA, and RNA quality was then checked on an Agilent 2100 Bioanalyzer. Comment on this clonotype: Its antigen remains undetermined. The record has no base qualities; no much larger clone is one base away.

TCR beta CDR3 regions were amplified from RNA transcripts. For the first round of RT-PCR on the TCR CDR3, the HTBI primer set was used together with the Qiagen OneStep RT-PCR kit. Libraries were constructed in a second round of multiplex PCR, after which size selection and purification were carried out. Sequencing of the libraries was done on an Illumina HiSeq2000 using paired-end 100 bp reads. The paper's data handling went like this. SOAPnuke was used to process the raw data, removing reads that contained adapters or uncalled bases, had a mean Phred below 15, or lacked an exact match to the constant primer or identifier. High-quality paired reads were merged using COPE v1.2.5, and each unique nucleotide sequence was defined as a clonotype. MiTCR v1.1 was used to align the clonotypes against IMGT TRBV, TRBD and TRBJ reference segments. Analysis was restricted to V-J combinations with a frequency above 0.0001, which covered roughly 99% of repertoires. The TCS score was defined as F50 (clonal expansion) divided by E x V (chaos), with BLOSUM62-based TCRdist calculated between CDR3 peptides within each V-J. Welch's t-statistics and random forest reduced roughly 540 V-J features to 13, which were used in a naive Bayes classifier (R e1071). The public reads were run again by TCRdb, first through fastp at Q25 and then through MiXCR, and only productive beta chains were kept. Rows are combined by CDR3 protein, so each entry shows the most common genes and DNA. These V and J calls originate from TCRdb's pipeline instead of the authors' own analysis. This sample has 550,000 to 600,000 distinct CDR3 sequences in its table, and 14% of those were observed once. The ten largest clones represent 7% to 9% of the sample.

The CDR3 holds 15 amino acids from the cysteine to the phenylalanine. The CDR3 DNA has 45 bases and is translated from base 1. Reading the germline V gene gives CDR1 LGHNA and CDR2 YNFKEQ. V was cut back by 1 base and J by 2 bases, leaving a gap of 12 bases between them. Recombination joined TRBV4-2 with TRBJ2-7; the D call is tentative, TRBD1 or TRBD2, as each matches 5 bases. The sample consisted of blood. The TCR originated in a woman aged 18 to 35 with Graves' ophthalmopathy. The sequenced DNA is TGTGCCAGCAGCCAAGCCGGGACGCCGACCTACGAGCAGTACTTC. Its translation reads: CASSQAGTPTYEQYF.